This record covers a single T cell receptor beta chain. This clonotype was counted between two and nine times. The target of this receptor is not known. One base away there is no much larger clone; base qualities are not given. The library came from 5' RACE. The sample was run on an Illumina HiSeq 2000. A universal primer binding site was introduced by template switching, and a unique molecular identifier was present in the final cDNA, enabling accurate counting of TCR cDNA molecules. Specific primers in the conserved constant-segment region were used to synthesize first-strand cDNA for the TCR alpha and beta chains. To control for contamination, every cDNA library carried two barcodes: a SMART-Mk sample barcode plus Illumina barcodes. Two successive PCR steps introduced TruSeq adapter sequences along with Illumina sample barcodes. Sequencing of the TCR alpha and beta cDNA libraries was done on the Illumina HiSeq platform using custom primers. The authors processed their data as follows. Unique molecular identifiers were extracted from raw reads with MiGEC, and CDR3 positions were determined with MiXCR. Recombination models were inferred per individual with the repgenHMM and IGoR tools using an EM algorithm. The tcR package in R was used for shared clonotype analysis, with sharing normalized by the product of cloneset sizes. To study raw recombination free of thymic and clonal selection effects, out-of-frame nonproductive sequences were analyzed. In-frame beta chains were kept once TCRdb had trimmed the public reads at Q25 with fastp and called clones with MiXCR. A single entry per CDR3 protein holds the most common genes and DNA from its merged rows. The V and J calls follow TCRdb's processing rather than the paper's. The sample table records nearly 900,000 distinct CDR3 sequences; around an eighth of these occur just once. Around 1.5% of the sample lies in the top ten.

This record comes from a study of identical twins (dated by TCRdb to 2015 to 2016). Regarding the complete study: The study deep-sequenced TCR alpha and beta repertoires from monozygotic twins, unrelated adults of various ages and cord blood to test whether fetal clonotypes persist. Replicate twin experiments were performed at different times using different library preparation protocols to rule out contamination.

Every donor was a healthy Caucasian. The twin cohort consisted of three pairs of female monozygotic twins, all aged roughly 18 to 29 years. Peripheral blood mononuclear cells were used as the source from which RNA for TCR libraries was isolated. Study-wide findings and limitations: Zero-insertion analyses could be partly confounded by invariant T cells such as MAIT and iNKT, though diverse VJ usage argued against such confounding for most clonotypes. Out-of-frame TCR alpha sequences shared between twins showed an excess of low generation-probability sequences compared with coincidental sharing between unrelated individuals. In beta out-of-frame sequences, excess twin sharing was weaker, because having fewer shared sequences lowered the signal-to-noise ratio. Conclusions relied on cross-sectional statistical analysis, since the same donors could not be followed over many years. Abundant cord blood beta clonotypes carried fewer insertions; young adult naive repertoires showed a weaker similar trend, while memory repertoires showed none. Out-of-frame TCR alpha sharing in monozygotic twins was systematically underestimated by recombination models, whereas sharing between unrelated individuals was in agreement with the recombination models.

Its CDR3 holds 16 amino acids, cysteine through phenylalanine. The entry retains the CDR3 DNA only, 48 bases that are in frame from base 1. Taken from the germline V gene, the CDR1 and CDR2 loops are SGHDN and FVKESK. Germline trimming: 0 bases from V, 8 bases from J; junction bases outside gene matches: 7. The same sample was also studied in work on yellow fever vaccine responses in identical twins. The other study reports the following: The authors reported that the T cell response to vaccination in identical twins appeared partly convergent and partly personalized. Focusing on identical twins, the study followed the T cell clones that responded to the vaccine, and did so with precision.

The sequence is built from TRBV14 and TRBJ2-1; TRBD2 agrees with 10 junctional bases. The specimen was PBMCs. The receptor comes from a woman aged 18-29 years in good health. The CDR3 protein: CASSQDWTSGVDEQFF. The DNA reads TGTGCCAGCAGCCAAGATTGGACTAGCGGCGTCGATGAGCAGTTCTTC.